This section outlines one T cell receptor (beta chain) sequence together with its context. This clonotype has a handful of counts. The specificity of this receptor is unknown. Base qualities are not at hand, and no much larger clone is one base apart. The CDR3, from cysteine to phenylalanine, totals 15 residues. Only the CDR3 DNA is retained, 45 bases long and in frame from the first base. CDR1 and CDR2 are read off the germline V gene (reference sequence) as LGHDT and YNNKEL. Trimming leaves V shorter by 3 bases and J shorter by 4 bases, with the junction holding 5 bases beyond the gene matches. Every patient had bone marrow sampled at the time of active disease. Ficoll-Hypaque density gradient centrifugation was used to isolate the bone marrow mononuclear cells. CD138-negative cells were obtained by negative selection after labeling with CD138 magnetic microbeads on a MACS separator, removing myeloma plasma cells. Flow cytometry with CD138 antibodies on an Attune NxT was used to check how pure the isolated cells were. Total RNA was extracted using TRIzol reagent and was quantified on a NanoDrop spectrophotometer. Paired RNA-seq and IR-seq were performed on the CD138-negative bone marrow sample of each patient.

TCR libraries were constructed from roughly 0.4 ug RNA using the Immunoverse kit, and molecular barcoded adaptors covering alpha/delta and beta/gamma chains were employed. TCR library preparation used the same RNA that was used for transcriptome sequencing. Sequencing of TCR libraries was carried out on an Illumina HiSeq 4000 with 2 x 150 cycles. As for how the authors treated the data: MiXCR aligned TCR reads to human V, D, J and C references and assembled the aligned reads into CDR3 clonotypes, with quality filtering and error correction included. Clonotype counts and gene usage diversity were analyzed with the tcR package in R. Raw mapping reads were checked after the RNA-seq reads had been mapped by STAR aligner version 2.5.3a onto the human GRCh37 genome. IR-seq fastq files were randomly downsampled with Seqtk 1.3 to test the effect of sequencing depth on detected clonotypes. TCRdb reran the public reads through fastp at Q25 and MiXCR, keeping productive beta chains. Here each entry gathers all rows of one CDR3 protein and keeps the most common genes and DNA. Here the V and J calls rest on TCRdb's processing, not on the authors' analysis. This sample comprises more than 100,000 distinct CDR3 sequences, about 13% of them detected only once. 6.5% to 9% of the sample is in the top ten clones.

These data come from a study of read filtering for tumor transcriptome and immune sequencing (TCRdb year 2020). Study-wide context: The cohort was composed of some 17 male and 13 to 15 female patients, with a mean age of approximately 66 years and an age range of roughly 45 to 85. By revised international staging, eight or nine patients were R-ISS I, some 16 were R-ISS II and about 7 were R-ISS III. After DNase treatment, whole-transcriptome libraries were prepared using the TruSeq RNA Access Library Prep Kit. TCR-region mapped reads per sample ranged from about 3.5 to 10.27 million with IR-seq versus only roughly 75 to 1273 with RNA-seq. Using the same bone marrow samples, the study compared TCR repertoires obtained by targeted immune repertoire sequencing with those obtained by bulk whole-transcriptome sequencing. As a main aim, a read-filtering strategy for immune repertoire data was addressed, with the specific question being whether clonotypes supported by a single read should be removed.

Broad study findings and their caveats: The sorted CD138-negative fraction was composed of a mixed bone marrow immune population rather than of purified T cells. Compared with RNA-seq, IR-seq captured clonotypes at much higher depth and more reliably, and a smaller IR-seq throughput was enough to identify most shared clonotypes. Removing single-read clonotypes increased the correlation between IR-seq and RNA-seq shared clonotype proportions. Single-read clonotypes made up approximately 79% of clonotypes but only approximately 3.7% of total reads in IR-seq, compared with approximately 70% of clonotypes and around 45% of reads in RNA-seq.

The sequencing input was a population of CD138-negative cells sorted from bone marrow. The sample's cell subset or site label, decoded: bone marrow mononuclear cells depleted of CD138+ plasma/myeloma cells by negative magnetic selection. The chain is encoded by TRBV3-1 joined to TRBJ2-5, and 10 bases in between align with TRBD2. The sequence was collected from a donor aged 40 or over with multiple myeloma. The CDR3 is CASSHEGLAVETQYF. The nucleotides are TGTGCCAGCAGCCACGAAGGACTAGCGGTAGAGACCCAGTACTTC.